A single sample is the source of the 32 T cell receptor beta chains below, sequenced in a study of shared clonotypes between healthy human individuals. The method was immunoSEQ multiplex PCR; TCRdb's version includes in-frame clones alone and lacks a portion of them. The sample records about 2 million clones, over 85% being singletons. Naive CD8 isolation took CD45RO-negative cells positively selected for CCR7 and excluded terminally differentiated effector memory CD45RA+ cells. Input material: naive CD8+ T cells sorted from blood. Every receptor here comes from a man aged 18 to 35 in good health.

CDR3 sequence reads: CASSQFLGGEYNEQFF. CDR3 nucleotides: TGCGCCAGCAGCCAATTTCTGGGCGGGGAGTACAATGAGCAGTTCTTC. The chain is built from TRBV4-3 and TRBJ2-1, with D maybe TRBD2 (6 bases). Between the trimmed V and J ends, which lost 2 bases and 4 bases, there was a span of 15 bases. The CDR3 consists of 16 residues. CDR1 and CDR2 from the germline V gene are LGHNA and YSLEER.

The V gene is TRBV27, the J gene TRBJ2-1; 15 nucleotides match TRBD2. CDR1 is MNHEY and CDR2 is SMNVEV in the germline V gene (reference sequence). The CDR3 has 15 amino acids. The ends lost 8 bases at V and 9 bases at J; junction bases unmatched: 8. The CDR3 nucleotides read TGTGCCAGCGGACCCGGGGGACTAGCGGGAGGTGAGCAGTTCTTC. Amino acid sequence: CASGPGGLAGGEQFF.

The chain couples TRBV27 to TRBJ2-5, with D perhaps given as TRBD1 or TRBD2 (5 bases each). The CDR3 loop spans 17 amino acids. Germline-derived CDR1 and CDR2 are MNHEY and SMNVEV (reference sequence). Trimming left V 6 bases short and J 7 bases short, with 27 bases between. The CDR3 coding sequence is TGTGCCAGCAGAAAGACCGGGGACCCTACGGACCGTAGGACCCAGTACTTC. It yields the protein CASRKTGDPTDRRTQYF.

The chain recombines TRBV6-5 with TRBJ2-5; 11 bases line up with TRBD2. Germline lookup yields CDR1 MNHEY and CDR2 SVGAGI. Trimming took 5 bases from V and 4 from J; bases not matched to a gene: 6. CDR3 length: 15 amino acids. CDR3 coding DNA: TGTGCCAGCAGTCCAGGAACTAGCGGGAGAGAGACCCAGTACTTC. Its translation is CASSPGTSGRETQYF.

This chain connects TRBV6-5 to TRBJ2-1, with TRBD1 identical over 8 bases. The ends lost 6 bases at V and 6 bases at J; junction bases unmatched: 7. Germline CDR1 and CDR2: MNHEY and SVGAGI. This CDR3 is built from 14 residues. CDR3 residues: CASSQGTGLNEQFF. The CDR3 DNA sequence: TGTGCCAGCAGCCAGGGGACAGGTCTCAATGAGCAGTTCTTC.

This chain uses TRBV7-6 with TRBJ1-4; unclear D gene. V lost 0 bases to trimming and J lost 3 bases, with 8 bases between them. Per germline, CDR1 SGHVS and CDR2 FNYEAQ. This CDR3 comprises 15 residues. The DNA of the CDR3 is TGTGCCAGCAGCTTAGCGGGCTCTGCTAATGAAAAACTGTTTTTT. Its protein product is CASSLAGSANEKLFF.

The chain recombines TRBV20-1 with TRBJ2-3; no clear D. Germline values: CDR1 DFQATT, CDR2 SNEGSKA (reference sequence). V was trimmed by 3 bases and J by 11 bases, leaving 12 bases between them. This CDR3 region has 11 residues. CDR3 bases: TGCAGTGCTAGGGTAGTAGATGAGCAGTATTTT. It specifies CSARVVDEQYF.

The V call is TRBV11-2, the J call TRBJ1-4; TRBD1 matches at 7 bases. CDR1 is SGHAT, CDR2 FQNNGV, per germline. There are 14 residues in the CDR3. The J segment lost 8 bases and the V segment lost 1 base, leaving 4 bases of the junction unmatched. CDR3 sequence (DNA): TGTGCCAGCAGCTTAGCAGGGGGAAGGGAAAAACTGTTTTTT. It encodes CASSLAGGREKLFF.

The CDR3 DNA reads TGCAGCGTTGAATTGGGACTAGCGGGACAGTACGAGCAGTACTTC. Amino acid sequence: CSVELGLAGQYEQYF. This chain links TRBV29-1 with TRBJ2-7; TRBD2 aligns across 13 bases. The CDR3 has 15 residues. The ends lost 2 bases at V and 4 bases at J; junction bases unmatched: 5. CDR1 is SQVTM and CDR2 is ANQGSEA in the germline V gene.

This chain uses TRBV7-9 with TRBJ1-3; D unresolved. CDR3 length: 12 amino acids. Trimming took 8 bases from V and 7 from J, leaving 12 bases between them. The germline gives CDR1 SEHNR, CDR2 FQNEAQ (reference sequence). Written as DNA, the CDR3 is TGTGCCAGCCGAGGTTCTATGAACACCATATATTTT. It encodes CASRGSMNTIYF.

The chain links TRBV4-3 to TRBJ2-7, with 8 positions matching TRBD2. The CDR3 loop spans 16 amino acids. The ends lost 0 bases at V and 3 bases at J; junction bases unmatched: 7. The V gene's germline CDR1 is LGHNA and CDR2 YSLEER. CDR3 in amino acids: CASSQESPGLDYEQYF. The CDR3, as DNA: TGCGCCAGCAGCCAAGAGTCTCCGGGACTAGACTACGAGCAGTACTTC.

This sequence joins TRBV6-1 and TRBJ2-1, with 8 positions matching TRBD2. Germline V CDR1 and CDR2: MNHNS, SASEGT. CDR3 length: 14 amino acids. V dropped 7 bases and J dropped 2; count of bases not matched to a gene: 4. The CDR3 is CASKPGGAYNEQFF. The CDR3 region has the DNA TGTGCCAGCAAACCGGGGGGGGCCTACAATGAGCAGTTCTTC.

This chain connects TRBV4-1 to TRBJ1-2; maybe TRBD1 (5 bases). This CDR3 comprises 13 residues. The germline CDR1 and CDR2 sequences are MGHRA and YSYEKL. Trimming cost V 10 bases and J 5 bases, with 17 bases left between them. The CDR3, as DNA: TGCGCCACCTCCCCGGGCGGGGGGTATGGCTACACCTTC. Its protein is CATSPGGGYGYTF.

This chain connects TRBV15 to TRBJ1-4; D gene ambiguous. This CDR3 comprises 16 residues. With 0 bases removed from V and 6 bases from J, the gap between germline ends came to 14 bases. The V gene's germline CDR1 is LNHNV and CDR2 YYDKDF (reference sequence). CDR3 in DNA: TGTGCCACCAGCAGAGATCCGCAAGGACTGTATGAAAAACTGTTTTTT. As protein: CATSRDPQGLYEKLFF.

V is TRBV4-1 and J is TRBJ1-1; unclear D gene. Looked up from germline, CDR1 is MGHRA and CDR2 is YSYEKL. V was pared by 0 bases and J by 0 bases, with 8 bases between. This CDR3 contains 15 residues. The CDR3 loop reads CASSQESVMNTEAFF. CDR3 nucleotide sequence: TGCGCCAGCAGCCAAGAGTCGGTCATGAACACTGAAGCTTTCTTT.

CDR3 amino acids: CASSLDLTGRYGYTF. The CDR3 region has the DNA TGTGCCAGCAGCTTAGATCTTACAGGGCGGTATGGCTACACCTTC. The chain employs TRBV11-2 and TRBJ1-2, with D perhaps TRBD1 (6 bases). Per germline, CDR1 SGHAT and CDR2 FQNNGV. V gave up 0 bases and J gave up 5 bases, with 13 bases separating them. The CDR3 spans 15 residues.

DNA for the CDR3: TGCGCCAGCAGCCAAGCCACCGGACAGGGAACGGACACTGAAGCTTTCTTT. Amino acid sequence: CASSQATGQGTDTEAFF. V and J are TRBV4-1 and TRBJ1-1; 8 bases fit TRBD1. The CDR3 is 17 amino acids. Trimming cost V 1 base and J 3 bases; bases outside gene matches: 10. Looked up from germline, CDR1 is MGHRA and CDR2 is YSYEKL.

V usage is TRBV11-2 and J usage is TRBJ2-5; D gene unclear. The germline V gene has CDR1 SGHAT and CDR2 FQNNGV. Trimming shortened V by 1 base and J by 5 bases, and 14 bases separated the two germline ends. This CDR3 contains 15 residues. In nucleotides, the CDR3 is TGTGCCAGCAGCTTAGTACTCGGCTATAAGGAGACCCAGTACTTC. It yields the protein CASSLVLGYKETQYF.

The chain couples TRBV7-2 to TRBJ2-2; 11 bases agree with TRBD2. This CDR3 region has 15 residues. Germline loops: CDR1 SGHTA, CDR2 FQGNSA. J was trimmed by 6 bases and V by 5 bases; bases with no gene match: 5. CDR3 nucleotide sequence: TGTGCCAGCAGCCCAACTAGCGGGGGAGCCGGGGAGCTGTTTTTT. Translating it yields CASSPTSGGAGELFF.

The chain uses TRBV27 and TRBJ2-1; either TRBD1 or TRBD2 may fit D (5 bases each). Germline lookup yields CDR1 MNHEY and CDR2 SMNVEV (reference sequence). Trimming pared 3 bases from V and 9 bases from J, leaving 9 bases between. The CDR3 is 12 residues long. CDR3 sequence: CASSFVGGEQFF. The DNA of the CDR3 is TGTGCCAGCAGTTTTGTTGGGGGTGAGCAGTTCTTC.

The V gene is TRBV12-2, the J gene TRBJ2-7; TRBD2 was called by the table and not checked on the DNA. TRBV12-2 is an annotated pseudogene. CDR3 length equals 13 residues. CDR3 coding DNA: TGTGCAAGTCGCTTTCCCCGGGGCTACGAGCAGTACTTC. Translated: CASRFPRGYEQYF.

As regards this clone: Other DNA sequences within the sample encode an identical CDR3. The chain is built from TRBV9 and TRBJ1-4; D gene uncertain. This CDR3 is built from 15 residues. Trimming stripped 0 bases from V and 0 bases from J, with 6 bases between. Per germline, CDR1 SGDLS and CDR2 YYNGEE. As DNA, the CDR3 is TGTGCCAGCAGCGTAGGTGGTGCAACTAATGAAAAACTGTTTTTT. Translated: CASSVGGATNEKLFF.

V and J are TRBV4-1 and TRBJ2-1; D uncertain. The CDR3 covers 14 residues. The germline V gene has CDR1 MGHRA and CDR2 YSYEKL. Between the trimmed V and J ends, which lost 3 bases and 10 bases, there was a span of 16 bases. CDR3 sequence: CASSHYGSAMEQFF. The CDR3 coding sequence is TGCGCCAGCAGCCATTACGGATCGGCAATGGAGCAGTTCTTC.

About this clone itself: Within the sample, other DNA sequences also encode this same CDR3. The genes are TRBV6-5 and TRBJ2-1, with a weak D call TRBD2 (6 bases). V was shortened by 5 bases and J by 0 bases, with 8 bases between the two germline ends. The CDR3 covers 14 residues. Germline loops: CDR1 MNHEY, CDR2 SVGAGI. The CDR3 reads CASSSGFSYNEQFF. The CDR3 DNA sequence: TGTGCCAGCAGTAGCGGGTTCTCCTACAATGAGCAGTTCTTC.

The chain employs TRBV7-9 and TRBJ1-6; D uncertain. Germline V gene data show CDR1 as SEHNR and CDR2 as FQNEAQ (reference sequence). The CDR3 has 12 residues. V was pared by 8 bases and J by 6 bases, with 8 bases between. CDR3 amino acids: CASGSANSPLHF. CDR3 DNA sequence: TGTGCCAGCGGCAGTGCTAATTCACCCCTCCACTTT. The full variable domain, in which reference TRBV7-9 and TRBJ1-6 provide the parts outside the CDR3, is DTGVSQNPRHKITKRGQNVTFRCDPISEHNRLYWYRQTLGQGPEFLTYFQNEAQLEKSRLLSDRFSAERPKGSFSTLEIQRTEQGDSAMYLCASGSANSPLHFGNGTRLTVT.

The CDR3: CASSLGASGNTEAFF. DNA of the CDR3: TGCGCCAGCAGCTTAGGTGCCAGCGGCAACACTGAAGCTTTCTTT. V gene TRBV5-1 combines with J gene TRBJ1-1; D unresolved. CDR1 and CDR2 (germline): SGHRS, YFSETQ. The CDR3 loop spans 15 amino acids. Trimming removed 2 bases from V and 2 bases from J, with 13 bases in between.

The chain recombines TRBV19 with TRBJ2-4; D is possibly TRBD1 (6 bases). The CDR3 is 16 residues long. Germline V gene lookup returns CDR1 LNHDA and CDR2 SQIVND (reference sequence). With 5 bases removed from V and 7 bases from J, the gap between germline ends came to 21 bases. CDR3 protein: CASSPEGWDNRNIQYF. Written as DNA, the CDR3 is TGTGCCAGTAGTCCTGAAGGCTGGGACAATCGGAACATTCAGTACTTC.

The chain links TRBV7-8 to TRBJ2-1; 8 nucleotides agree with TRBD2. CDR1 is SGHVS, CDR2 FQNEAQ, per germline. Losses at the gene ends were 5 bases for V and 4 bases for J; bases not matched to a gene: 13. The CDR3 extends over 17 amino acids. The CDR3 coding sequence is TGTGCCAGCAGCCTCAGTTTCCCGGGAGGGGTTTACAATGAGCAGTTCTTC. Its protein is CASSLSFPGGVYNEQFF. The whole variable domain, filled in from reference TRBV7-8 and TRBJ2-1, reads GAGVSQSPRYKVAKRGQDVALRCDPISGHVSLFWYQQALGQGPEFLTYFQNEAQLDKSGLPSDRFFAERPEGSVSTLKIQRTQQEDSAVYLCASSLSFPGGVYNEQFFGPGTRLTVL.

The V and J genes are TRBV4-3 and TRBJ2-7; D call uncertain. V was cut by 4 bases and J by 3 bases, with 13 bases left in between. The CDR3 has 14 amino acids. In germline, CDR1 is LGHNA, CDR2 YSLEER. CDR3 DNA sequence: TGCGCCAGCAGCCTCGGCCGTTCAGGCTACGAGCAGTACTTC. It is translated as CASSLGRSGYEQYF.

The chain employs TRBV9 and TRBJ1-4; 7 bases fit TRBD1. Germline CDR1 and CDR2: SGDLS and YYNGEE. The CDR3 covers 14 residues. After removal of 1 base from V and 8 bases from J, the junction contained 5 bases not matched to a gene. The CDR3 bases are TGTGCCAGCAGCGTAAGGGACAGAGGAGAAAAACTGTTTTTT. It translates to CASSVRDRGEKLFF.

In DNA, the CDR3 is TGTGCCAGCAGCCCCGGTCAGGAATACGAGCAGTACTTC. This translates into CASSPGQEYEQYF. The chain recombines TRBV13 with TRBJ2-7; no clear D gene. The CDR3 totals 13 residues. Germline lookup yields CDR1 PRHDT and CDR2 FYEKMQ (reference sequence). V was pared by 5 bases and J by 4 bases, with 12 bases between.

As concerns this clone: Within the sample, other DNA sequences also encode this same CDR3. This chain uses TRBV5-4 with TRBJ1-6; a weak D match, TRBD1 (5 bases). V was trimmed by 3 bases and J by 10 bases, leaving 11 bases between them. This CDR3 has 13 amino acids. Germline CDR1 is SGHNT and CDR2 is YYREEE (reference sequence). The CDR3 protein is CASSSGLGSPLHF. As DNA, the CDR3 is TGTGCCAGCAGCTCAGGGTTAGGATCACCCCTCCACTTT.